The rows below give T cell receptor beta chains drawn from one sample of a study of regulatory T cells in long-lasting Graves disease. MiXCR, applied by TCRdb to the multiplex PCR reads, yields one record per CDR3 protein. The sample includes roughly 500,000 distinct CDR3 sequences, approximately 14% of them seen just once. The same sample was also used in a study of T cells in Graves' hyperthyroidism and ophthalmopathy.

Material: peripheral blood mononuclear cells (PBMCs), obtained at new diagnosis, from a patient treated with antithyroid drugs. Every receptor here comes from a woman aged 50 to 60 with Graves disease. Both conserved end residues are part of each CDR3. D genes are given only for firm matches. Part of the rows lack a size; the others show once, few, many or a class for expanded clones.

.	.	TRBJ2-2	TRBV5-1	TGCGCCAGCAGCTTGATCCCCGACAACACCGGGGAGCTGTTTTTT	CASSLIPDNTGELFF
.	.	TRBJ1-2	TRBV10-3	TGTGCCATCAGGGGGACGGCGGATAACTATGGCTACACCTTC	CAIRGTADNYGYTF
few	.	TRBJ1-1	TRBV6-5	TGTGCCGGCAGTTTCTCGGGACACCGGCTCATGAACACTGAAGCTTTCTTT	CAGSFSGHRLMNTEAFF
many	.	TRBJ1-2	TRBV28	TGTGCCAGCATCAACCCGGACGGGAACTATGGCTACACCTTC	CASINPDGNYGYTF
.	.	TRBJ1-3	TRBV12-3/TRBV12-4	TGTGCCGGCACCCCGGACAACATCTCTGGAAACACCATATATTTT	CAGTPDNISGNTIYF
.	.	TRBJ1-1	TRBV9	TGTGCCAACAGCGCCTCTCCCGCAGGGGCTGAAGCTTTCTTT	CANSASPAGAEAFF
.	.	TRBJ2-2	TRBV5-4	TGTGCCAGCAGCTTGCCTCAGGCCTCGAACACCGGGGAGCTGTTTTTT	CASSLPQASNTGELFF
few	.	TRBJ2-2	TRBV4-2	TGTGCCAGCAGCCAAGAAGGGCACGGCAACACCGGGGAGCTGTTTTTT	CASSQEGHGNTGELFF
few	.	TRBJ2-3	TRBV30	TGTGCCTGGAGTCCAAAAACAGATACGCAGTATTTT	CAWSPKTDTQYF
.	.	TRBJ1-6	TRBV6-1	TGTGCCAGCAGTCGGGTAGTACTTAATTCACCCCTCCACTTT	CASSRVVLNSPLHF
.	.	TRBJ2-5	TRBV7-8	TGTGCCAGCAGCCAACCGGGCGGAGTGGAGACCCAGTACTTC	CASSQPGGVETQYF
few	.	TRBJ2-1	TRBV6-1	TGTGCCAGCAGTGTTGGTAGCGGTACCTACAATGAGCAGTTCTTC	CASSVGSGTYNEQFF
.	.	TRBJ1-1	TRBV7-9	TGTGCCAGCAGCTTAGAGCACCGGAGGAGTGAAGCTTTCTTT	CASSLEHRRSEAFF
few	.	TRBJ1-3	TRBV13	TGTGCCAGCAGCCCGCAGGTGAACTCTGGAAACACCATATATTTT	CASSPQVNSGNTIYF
many	TRBD2	TRBJ2-1	TRBV11-1	TGTGCCAGCAGCTTAGAGCGGGGGGCCTACAATGAGCAGTTCTTC	CASSLERGAYNEQFF
few	.	TRBJ1-5	TRBV28	TGTGCCAGTGGGAGTAGGGTCCATCAGCCCCAGCATTTT	CASGSRVHQPQHF
few	TRBD2	TRBJ2-1	TRBV3-1	TGTGCCAGCAGCGGGGATAGCGGGCTCTATGAGCAGTTCTTC	CASSGDSGLYEQFF
.	TRBD1	TRBJ2-5	TRBV28	TGTGCCAGCAGTTTACCCCCACAGGGGAGCCAAGAGACCCAGTACTTC	CASSLPPQGSQETQYF
few	TRBD2	TRBJ2-7	TRBV5-4	TGTGCCAGCAGACCAGGAGGCCTAGCGGGAGACGAGCAGTACTTC	CASRPGGLAGDEQYF
many	.	TRBJ1-6	TRBV2	TGTGCCAGCAGTTTGGGCCGCATGAATTCACCCCTCCACTTT	CASSLGRMNSPLHF
many	TRBD2	TRBJ2-3	TRBV5-1	TGTGCCAGCAGCCCGCTAGCGGGAGGGGCGGATACGCAGTATTTT	CASSPLAGGADTQYF
few	.	TRBJ1-5	TRBV7-9	TGTGCCAGCAGCCGGGGACCGATCAGCAATCAGCCCCAGCATTTT	CASSRGPISNQPQHF
.	.	TRBJ2-7	TRBV5-6	TGTGCCAGTAAGCGCGGTTGGGGGGACTACGAGCAGTACTTC	CASKRGWGDYEQYF
many	.	TRBJ2-3	TRBV7-3	TGTGCCAGCAGCTTATCGAGGCAGGACACAGATACGCAGTATTTT	CASSLSRQDTDTQYF
many	.	TRBJ1-1	TRBV3-1	TGTGCCAGCAGCCAATTGGGGGTTAGGGAAGCTTTCTTT	CASSQLGVREAFF
.	.	TRBJ2-4	TRBV7-9	TGTGCCAGCAGCCCCCCCGGGGGACAAAACATTCAGTGCTTC	CASSPPGGQNIQCF
few	TRBD2	TRBJ2-7	TRBV3-1	TGTGCCAGCAGCCAACGACTAGCGGCAGAATACGAGCAGTACTTC	CASSQRLAAEYEQYF
many	.	TRBJ1-4	TRBV12-3/TRBV12-4	TGTGCCAGCAGTTTAGAAGGGCATGAAAAACTGTTTTTT	CASSLEGHEKLFF
.	.	TRBJ2-7	TRBV28	TGTGCCAGCAGTTTATCTGGGGTTGGGTACGAGCAGTACTTC	CASSLSGVGYEQYF